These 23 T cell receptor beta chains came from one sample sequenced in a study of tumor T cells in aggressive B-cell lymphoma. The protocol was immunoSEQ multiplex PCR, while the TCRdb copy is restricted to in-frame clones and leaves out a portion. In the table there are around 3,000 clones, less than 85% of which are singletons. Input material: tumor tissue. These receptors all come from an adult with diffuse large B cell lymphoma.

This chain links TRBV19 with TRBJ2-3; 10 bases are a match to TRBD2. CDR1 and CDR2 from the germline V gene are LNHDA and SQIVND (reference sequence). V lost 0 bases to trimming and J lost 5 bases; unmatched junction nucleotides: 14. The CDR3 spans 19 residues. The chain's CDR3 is CASSIDRWGSGGPGDTQYF. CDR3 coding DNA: TGTGCCAGTAGTATAGATCGGTGGGGTAGCGGGGGGCCGGGAGATACGCAGTATTTT.

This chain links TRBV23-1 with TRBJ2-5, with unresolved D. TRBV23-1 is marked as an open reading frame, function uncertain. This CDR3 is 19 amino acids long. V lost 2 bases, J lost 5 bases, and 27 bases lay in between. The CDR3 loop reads CASSQIGPVVCRLMETQYF. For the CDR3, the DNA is TGCGCCAGCAGTCAAATTGGCCCCGTCGTATGCAGATTAATGGAGACCCAGTACTTC.

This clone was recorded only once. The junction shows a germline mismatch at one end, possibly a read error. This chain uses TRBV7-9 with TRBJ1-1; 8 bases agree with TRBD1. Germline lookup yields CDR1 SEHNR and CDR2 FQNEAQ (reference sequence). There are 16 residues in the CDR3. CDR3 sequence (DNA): TGTGCCATCTCCTCCCCCAGGGGGCCAATGAACACTGAAGCTTCCTTT. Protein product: CAISSPRGPMNTEASF. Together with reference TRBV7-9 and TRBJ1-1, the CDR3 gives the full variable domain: DTGVSQNPRHKITKRGQNVTFRCDPISEHNRLYWYRQTLGQGPEFLTYFQNEAQLEKSRLLSDRFSAERPKGSFSTLEIQRTEQGDSAMYLCAISSPRGPMNTEASFGQGTRLTVV.

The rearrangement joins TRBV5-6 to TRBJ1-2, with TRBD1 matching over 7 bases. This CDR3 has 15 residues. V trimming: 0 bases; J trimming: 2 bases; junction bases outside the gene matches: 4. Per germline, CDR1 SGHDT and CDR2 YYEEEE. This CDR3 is CASSLDDRVNYGYTF. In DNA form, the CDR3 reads TGTGCCAGCAGCTTGGACGACAGGGTCAACTATGGCTACACCTTC.

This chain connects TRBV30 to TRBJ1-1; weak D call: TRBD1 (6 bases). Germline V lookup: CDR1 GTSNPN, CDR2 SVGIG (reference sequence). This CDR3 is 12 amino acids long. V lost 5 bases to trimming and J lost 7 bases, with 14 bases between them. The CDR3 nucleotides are TGTGCCTGGGGACAGACAGGATTTGAAGCTTTCTTT. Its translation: CAWGQTGFEAFF.

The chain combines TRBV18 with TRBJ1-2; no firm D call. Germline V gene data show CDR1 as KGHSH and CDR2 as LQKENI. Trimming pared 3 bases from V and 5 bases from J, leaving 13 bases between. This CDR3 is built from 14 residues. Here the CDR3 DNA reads TGTGCCAGCTCACCTTCGCCAGAGGGTTATGGCTACACCTTC. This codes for CASSPSPEGYGYTF. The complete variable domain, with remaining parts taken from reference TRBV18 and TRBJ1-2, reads NAGVMQNPRHLVRRRGQEARLRCSPMKGHSHVYWYRQLPEEGLKFMVYLQKENIIDESGMPKERFSAEFPKEGPSILRIQQVVRGDSAAYFCASSPSPEGYGYTFGSGTRLTVV.

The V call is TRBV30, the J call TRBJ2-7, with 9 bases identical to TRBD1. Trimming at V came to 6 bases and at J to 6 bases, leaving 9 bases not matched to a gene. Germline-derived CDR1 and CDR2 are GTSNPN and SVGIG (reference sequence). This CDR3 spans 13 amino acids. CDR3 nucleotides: TGTGCCTGTAGTAGGGACAGGGTGGGCGAGCAGTACTTC. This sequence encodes CACSRDRVGEQYF.

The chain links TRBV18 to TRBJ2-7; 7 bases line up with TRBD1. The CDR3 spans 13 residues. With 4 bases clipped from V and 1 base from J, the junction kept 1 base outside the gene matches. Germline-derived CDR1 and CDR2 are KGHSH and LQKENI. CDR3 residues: CASSRQGSYEQYF. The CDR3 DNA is TGTGCCAGCTCACGACAGGGTTCCTACGAGCAGTACTTC.

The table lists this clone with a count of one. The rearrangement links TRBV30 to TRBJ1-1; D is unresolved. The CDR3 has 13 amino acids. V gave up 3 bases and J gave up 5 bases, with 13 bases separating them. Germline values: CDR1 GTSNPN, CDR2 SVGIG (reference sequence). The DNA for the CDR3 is TGTGCCTGGAGGAGGGCAGTAGGAACTGAAGCTTTCTTT. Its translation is CAWRRAVGTEAFF.

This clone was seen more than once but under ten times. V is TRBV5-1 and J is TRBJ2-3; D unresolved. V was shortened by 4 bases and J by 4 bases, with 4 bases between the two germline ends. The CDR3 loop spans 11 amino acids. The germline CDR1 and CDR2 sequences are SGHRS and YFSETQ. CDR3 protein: CASSLADTQYF. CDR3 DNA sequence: TGCGCCAGCAGCCTTGCAGATACGCAGTATTTT.

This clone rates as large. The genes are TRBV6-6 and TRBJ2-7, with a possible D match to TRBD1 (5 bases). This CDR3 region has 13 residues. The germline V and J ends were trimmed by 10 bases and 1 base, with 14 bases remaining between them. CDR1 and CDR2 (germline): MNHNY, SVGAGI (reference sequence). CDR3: CATKTERSYEQYF. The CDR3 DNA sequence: TGTGCCACTAAGACAGAGAGGTCCTACGAGCAGTACTTC.

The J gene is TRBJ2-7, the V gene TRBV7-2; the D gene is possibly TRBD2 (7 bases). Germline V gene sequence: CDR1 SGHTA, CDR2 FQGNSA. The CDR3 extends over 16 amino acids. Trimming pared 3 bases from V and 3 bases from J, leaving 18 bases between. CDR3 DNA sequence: TGTGCCAGCAGCTTGGGAGGGGGGGGTCGGGGCTACGAGCAGTACTTC. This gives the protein CASSLGGGGRGYEQYF.

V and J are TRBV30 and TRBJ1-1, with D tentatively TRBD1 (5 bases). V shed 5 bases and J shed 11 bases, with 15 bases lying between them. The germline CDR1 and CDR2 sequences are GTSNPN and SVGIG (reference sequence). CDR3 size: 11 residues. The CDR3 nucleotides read TGTGCCTGGGGGGGGAGGGGTAACGCTTTCTTT. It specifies CAWGGRGNAFF.

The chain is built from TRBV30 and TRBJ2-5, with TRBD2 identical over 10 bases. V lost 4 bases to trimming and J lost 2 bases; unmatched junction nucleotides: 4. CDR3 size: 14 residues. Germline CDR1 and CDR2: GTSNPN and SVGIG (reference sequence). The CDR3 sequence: CAWKPSGGQETQYF. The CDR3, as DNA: TGTGCCTGGAAGCCTAGCGGGGGTCAAGAGACCCAGTACTTC.

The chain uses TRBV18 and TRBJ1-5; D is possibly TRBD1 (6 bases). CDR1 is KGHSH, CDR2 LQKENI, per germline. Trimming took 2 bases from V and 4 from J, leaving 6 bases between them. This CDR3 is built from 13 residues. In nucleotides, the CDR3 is TGTGCCAGCTCACCAGGACAGAATCAGCCCCAGCATTTT. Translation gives CASSPGQNQPQHF. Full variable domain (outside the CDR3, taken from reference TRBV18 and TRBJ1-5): NAGVMQNPRHLVRRRGQEARLRCSPMKGHSHVYWYRQLPEEGLKFMVYLQKENIIDESGMPKERFSAEFPKEGPSILRIQQVVRGDSAAYFCASSPGQNQPQHFGDGTRLSIL.

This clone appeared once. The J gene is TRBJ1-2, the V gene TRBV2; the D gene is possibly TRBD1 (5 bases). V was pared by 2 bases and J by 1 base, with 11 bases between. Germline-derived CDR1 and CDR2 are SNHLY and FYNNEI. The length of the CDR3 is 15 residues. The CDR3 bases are TGTGCCAGCAGTGAACCCCCGGGACTTAACTATGGCTACACCTTC. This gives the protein CASSEPPGLNYGYTF.

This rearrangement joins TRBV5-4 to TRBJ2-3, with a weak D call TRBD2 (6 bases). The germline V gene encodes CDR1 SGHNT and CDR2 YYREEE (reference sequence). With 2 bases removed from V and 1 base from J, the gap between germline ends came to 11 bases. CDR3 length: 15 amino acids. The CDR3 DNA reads TGTGCCAGCAGCTTACCGGGACTCCGCACAGATACGCAGTATTTT. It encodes CASSLPGLRTDTQYF.

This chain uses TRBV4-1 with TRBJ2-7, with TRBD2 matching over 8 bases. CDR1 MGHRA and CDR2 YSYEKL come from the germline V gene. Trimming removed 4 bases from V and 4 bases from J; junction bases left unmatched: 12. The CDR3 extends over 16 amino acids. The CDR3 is CASSLVSGAYPYEQYF. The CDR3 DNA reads TGCGCCAGCAGCCTAGTTAGCGGGGCGTACCCTTACGAGCAGTACTTC.

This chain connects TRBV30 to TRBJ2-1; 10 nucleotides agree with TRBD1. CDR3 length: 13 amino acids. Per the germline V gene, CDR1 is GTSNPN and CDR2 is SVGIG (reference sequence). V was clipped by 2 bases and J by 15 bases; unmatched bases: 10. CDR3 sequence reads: CAWSSTGGSLRFF. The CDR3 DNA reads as TGTGCCTGGAGTTCGACAGGGGGCTCTTTACGGTTCTTC. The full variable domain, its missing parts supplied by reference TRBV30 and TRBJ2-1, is SQTIHQWPATLVQPVGSPLSLECTVEGTSNPNLYWYRQAAGRGLQLLFYSVGIGQISSEVPQNLSASRPQDRQFILSSKKLLLSDSGFYLCAWSSTGGSLRFFGPGTRLTVL.

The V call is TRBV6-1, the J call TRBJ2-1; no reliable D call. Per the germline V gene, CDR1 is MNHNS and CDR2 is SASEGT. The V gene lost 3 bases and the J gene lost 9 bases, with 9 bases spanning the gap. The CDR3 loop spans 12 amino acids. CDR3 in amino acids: CASSDPPSEQFF. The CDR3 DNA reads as TGTGCCAGCAGTGACCCCCCGAGTGAGCAGTTCTTC.

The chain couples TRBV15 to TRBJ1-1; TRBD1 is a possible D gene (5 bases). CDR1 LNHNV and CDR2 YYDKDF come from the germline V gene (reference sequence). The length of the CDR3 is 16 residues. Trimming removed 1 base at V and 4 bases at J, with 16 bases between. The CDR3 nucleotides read TGTGCCACCAGCAGAGTTAGGGGTCCGGAGGGCACTGAAGCTTTCTTT. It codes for CATSRVRGPEGTEAFF.

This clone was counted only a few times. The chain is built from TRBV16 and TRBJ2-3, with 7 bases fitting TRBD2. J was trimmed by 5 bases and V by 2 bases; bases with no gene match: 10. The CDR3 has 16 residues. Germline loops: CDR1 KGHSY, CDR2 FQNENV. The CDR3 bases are TGTGCCAGCAGCCAAGAAGGGACTATTCCCCAAGATACGCAGTATTTT. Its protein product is CASSQEGTIPQDTQYF. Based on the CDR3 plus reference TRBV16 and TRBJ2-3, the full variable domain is GEEVAQTPKHLVRGEGQKAKLYCAPIKGHSYVFWYQQVLKNEFKFLISFQNENVFDETGMPKERFSAKCLPNSPCSLEIQATKLEDSAVYFCASSQEGTIPQDTQYFGPGTRLTVL.

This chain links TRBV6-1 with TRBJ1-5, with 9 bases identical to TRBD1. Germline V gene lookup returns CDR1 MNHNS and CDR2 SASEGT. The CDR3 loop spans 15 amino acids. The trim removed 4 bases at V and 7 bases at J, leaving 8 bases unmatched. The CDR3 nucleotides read TGTGCCAGCAGTGCACTACAGGGGGCAAGGCAGCCCCAGCATTTT. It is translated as CASSALQGARQPQHF.